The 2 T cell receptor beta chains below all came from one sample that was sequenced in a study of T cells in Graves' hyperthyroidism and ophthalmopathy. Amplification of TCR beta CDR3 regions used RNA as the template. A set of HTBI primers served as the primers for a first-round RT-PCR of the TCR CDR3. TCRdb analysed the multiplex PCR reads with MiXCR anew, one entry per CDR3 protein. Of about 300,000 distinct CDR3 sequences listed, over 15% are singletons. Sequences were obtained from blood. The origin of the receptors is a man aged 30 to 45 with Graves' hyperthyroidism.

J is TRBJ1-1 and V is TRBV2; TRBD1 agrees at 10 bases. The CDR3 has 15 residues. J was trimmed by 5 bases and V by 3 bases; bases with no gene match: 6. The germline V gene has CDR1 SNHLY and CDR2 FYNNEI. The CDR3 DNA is TGTGCCAGCAGTGACTCGACAGGGGGCGAGACTGAAGCTTTCTTT. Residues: CASSDSTGGETEAFF.

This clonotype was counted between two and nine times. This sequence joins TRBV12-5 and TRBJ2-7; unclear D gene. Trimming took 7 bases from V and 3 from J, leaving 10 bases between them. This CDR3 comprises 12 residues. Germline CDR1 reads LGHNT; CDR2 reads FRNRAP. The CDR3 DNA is TGTGCTAGTGCCCCAAGCCTCTACGAGCAGTACTTC. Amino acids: CASAPSLYEQYF.